This record concerns one T cell receptor beta chain sequence. Only healthy Caucasians were included as donors. This sample is drawn from a study of identical twins. Germline V CDR1 and CDR2: SGDLS, YYNGEE. The CDR3 is 14 amino acids. Trimming took off 4 bases at V and 2 bases at J, with 11 bases between the two ends. Unique molecular identifiers were present on the cDNA, and a universal primer site came from template switching. TCRdb itself ran the 5' RACE reads through MiXCR, one entry per CDR3 protein. The table shows approximately 500,000 distinct CDR3 sequences, with approximately 25% occurring only once. The same sample was also used in a study of T cells expressing NK-cell markers. This second study notes: Sorting was restricted to alpha-beta TCR T cells by an anti-gamma-delta TCR antibody in several experiments. The CD3+CD56-NKG2C+ fraction of a handful of donors was likewise dominated by these clonotypes.

The rearrangement joins TRBV9 to TRBJ2-3, with no clear D. The clonotype comes from a woman between 18 and 29 years old in good health. The sample comprised CD4+ T cells sorted from blood. CDR3 DNA sequence: TGTGCCAGCAGCCCTACCCCGTACACAGATACGCAGTATTTT. It encodes CASSPTPYTDTQYF. Full variable domain (outside the CDR3, taken from reference TRBV9 and TRBJ2-3): DSGVTQTPKHLITATGQRVTLRCSPRSGDLSVYWYQQSLDQGLQFLIQYYNGEERAKGNILERFSAQQFPDLHSELNLSSLELGDSALYFCASSPTPYTDTQYFGPGTRLTVL.